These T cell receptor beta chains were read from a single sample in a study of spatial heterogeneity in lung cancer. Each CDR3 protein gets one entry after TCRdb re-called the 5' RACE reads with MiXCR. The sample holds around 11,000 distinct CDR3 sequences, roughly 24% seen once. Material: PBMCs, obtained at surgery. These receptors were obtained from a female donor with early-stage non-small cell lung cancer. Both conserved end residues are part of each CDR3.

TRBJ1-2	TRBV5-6	CASSLGQAESTF
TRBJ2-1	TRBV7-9	CASSLIDYYNEQFF
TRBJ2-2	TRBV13	CASRIAGANTGELFF
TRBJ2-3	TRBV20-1	CSAREGQRRTDTQYF
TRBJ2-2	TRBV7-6	CASSPPGVRSGELFF
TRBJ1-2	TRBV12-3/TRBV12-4	CASSSPRDSYGYTF
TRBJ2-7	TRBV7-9	CASSPRVSYEQYF
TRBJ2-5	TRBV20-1	CSAPPDRGRETQYF
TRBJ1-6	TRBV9	CASSEGTNSPLHF
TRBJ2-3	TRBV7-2	CASSLVGSGRGTDTQYF
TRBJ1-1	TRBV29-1	CSVDGQGSEAFF
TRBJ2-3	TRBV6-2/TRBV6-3	CASVSRPTDTQYF
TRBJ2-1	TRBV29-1	CSASSYNEQFF
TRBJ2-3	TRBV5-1	CASSATSGSGTDTQYF
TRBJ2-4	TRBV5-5	CASSAPLRSINIQYF
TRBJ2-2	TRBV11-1	CASSLSETGELFF
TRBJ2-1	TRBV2	CASSKRGNEQFF
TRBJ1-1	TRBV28	CASSFEYRGAFF
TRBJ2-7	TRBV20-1	CSARDLFSGASSSYEQYF
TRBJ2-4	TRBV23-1	CASSQFSGAKNIQYF
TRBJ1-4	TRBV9	CASSASGTTNEKLFF
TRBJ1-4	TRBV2	CASKLQTVDNEKLFF
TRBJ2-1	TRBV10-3	CATHTSGPGSDEQFF
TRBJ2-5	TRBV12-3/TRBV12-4	CASSLWGTETQYF
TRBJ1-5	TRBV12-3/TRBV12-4	CASSFGTANQPQHF
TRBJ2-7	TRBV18	CASSPNLTGDEQYF
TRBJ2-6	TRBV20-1	CSAKGQDSGANVLTF
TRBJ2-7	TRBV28	CASSPLLGLEQYF
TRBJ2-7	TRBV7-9	CASSPPGDTIDYEQYF
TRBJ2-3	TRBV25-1	CASSEPSTDTQYF
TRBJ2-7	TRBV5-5	CASSPWAGSSYEQYF
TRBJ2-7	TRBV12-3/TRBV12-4	CASSGELAPSYEQYF
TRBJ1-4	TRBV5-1	CASSSPDSFEKLFF
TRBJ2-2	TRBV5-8	CASNNREETGELFF
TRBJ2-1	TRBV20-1	CSASSPGTSGRSSYNEQFF
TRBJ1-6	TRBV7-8	CASNNDPGRTRFRFSPLHF
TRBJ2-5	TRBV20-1	CSARDPQPTQYF
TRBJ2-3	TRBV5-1	CASSFAGGPFVDTDTQYF
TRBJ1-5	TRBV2	CASVGSSPSGQPQHF
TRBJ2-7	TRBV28	CASSFPPSEPKTYEQYF
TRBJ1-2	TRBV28	CASSLSTGNYGYTF
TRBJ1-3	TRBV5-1	CASSLDSGNTIYF
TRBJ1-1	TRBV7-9	CASSSPRGAEAFF
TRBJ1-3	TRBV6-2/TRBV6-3	CASSYEEISGNTIYF
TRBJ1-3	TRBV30	CASDRPGNTIYF
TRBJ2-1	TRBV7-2	CASSLVGGGPNEQFF
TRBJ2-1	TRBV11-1	CASSFWDSPNNEQFF
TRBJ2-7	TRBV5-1	CASSLVAGGNYEQYF
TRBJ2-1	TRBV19	CASSMSPGAGIGSYNEQFF
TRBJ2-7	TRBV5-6	CASSLGGQEISYEQYF
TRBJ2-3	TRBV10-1	CASSESLAGGMDTQYF
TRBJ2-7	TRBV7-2	CASMAGPNSYEQYF